Listed below are T cell receptor beta chains from one sample, sequenced in a study of blood T cell repertoires in COVID-19. Sequencing used immunoSEQ multiplex PCR; TCRdb keeps in-frame clones, though not all of them. The sample holds 35,000 to 50,000 clones, around 88% seen once. The sample was peripheral blood. These receptors all come from a human donor in a cohort sampled during active COVID-19. The CDR3 runs from the conserved cysteine through the conserved F or W. Each record gives: clone size, J gene, D gene, V gene, CDR3 protein, CDR3 DNA. D genes are given only for firm matches. Only part of the rows carry a size: once, few, many, or a class if the clone is expanded.

-,TRBJ1-2,-,TRBV10-3,CAISEIGDGGSGYTF,TGTGCCATCAGTGAGATAGGGGACGGGGGTAGTGGCTACACCTTC
-,TRBJ2-7,-,TRBV7-8,CASSLQGNYEQYF,TGTGCCAGCAGCTTACAGGGAAACTACGAGCAGTACTTC
-,TRBJ1-1,TRBD1,TRBV6-5,CASSYSGTGITEAFF,TGTGCCAGCAGTTACTCGGGGACAGGAATCACTGAAGCTTTCTTT
-,TRBJ1-2,-,TRBV5-6,CASSLWAGDNYGYTF,TGTGCCAGCAGCTTGTGGGCAGGGGATAACTATGGCTACACCTTC
-,TRBJ2-7,-,TRBV2,CASSVGGEQYF,TGTGCCAGCAGTGTAGGGGGAGAGCAGTACTTC
-,TRBJ1-1,TRBD1,TRBV11-1,CASSRYRGRVNTEAFF,TGTGCCAGCAGTCGATACAGGGGGCGGGTGAACACTGAAGCTTTCTTT
-,TRBJ2-7,-,TRBV28,CASSYRTRDEQYF,TGTGCCAGCAGTTACCGGACACGGGACGAGCAGTACTTC
-,TRBJ2-5,TRBD1,TRBV11-2,CASSPLTGEETQYF,TGTGCCAGCAGCCCACTGACAGGGGAAGAGACCCAGTACTTC
-,TRBJ2-7,-,TRBV28,CAIQGGPPSYEQYF,TGTGCCATCCAAGGGGGTCCCCCTTCCTACGAGCAGTACTTC
-,TRBJ2-7,TRBD2,TRBV5-1,CASSFSGATYEQYF,TGCGCCAGCAGCTTCAGCGGGGCTACCTACGAGCAGTACTTC
-,TRBJ2-7,-,TRBV5-7,CASSLVGGSAREQYF,TGTGCCAGCAGCTTGGTTGGGGGCTCCGCCCGCGAGCAGTACTTC
-,TRBJ1-2,-,TRBV19,CASLGQIKDGYTF,TGTGCCAGCCTAGGACAGATCAAGGATGGCTACACCTTC
-,TRBJ2-1,TRBD2,TRBV6-5,CASRPTSGHQGEQFF,TGTGCCAGCAGGCCGACTAGCGGGCATCAGGGTGAGCAGTTCTTC
-,TRBJ1-1,-,TRBV18,CASSPKGGLTEAFF,TGTGCCAGCTCACCAAAGGGGGGGCTCACTGAAGCTTTCTTT
-,TRBJ1-2,-,TRBV7-2,CASSRGEYGYTF,TGTGCCAGCAGCCGGGGGGAGTACGGCTACACCTTC
-,TRBJ1-5,-,TRBV28,CASSFRGKNQPQHF,TGTGCCAGCAGTTTCAGGGGAAAAAATCAGCCCCAGCATTTT
-,TRBJ2-1,-,TRBV13,CASSLLAFDEQFF,TGTGCCAGCAGCTTACTAGCCTTCGATGAGCAGTTCTTC
-,TRBJ2-1,-,TRBV29-1,CSVGYAYTQGNEQFF,TGCAGCGTCGGATACGCCTATACGCAGGGGAATGAGCAGTTCTTC
once,TRBJ2-2,TRBD2,TRBV5-1,CASSLLSGTNTGELFF,TGCGCCAGCAGCTTGTTAAGCGGGACTAACACCGGGGAGCTGTTTTTT
-,TRBJ2-5,-,TRBV5-1,CASSLRGNQGQETQYF,TGCGCCAGCAGCTTGAGAGGTAACCAAGGCCAAGAGACCCAGTACTTC
-,TRBJ1-5,-,TRBV28,CASSSRINQPQHF,TGTGCCAGCAGTTCCAGGATCAATCAGCCCCAGCATTTT
-,TRBJ1-4,TRBD1,TRBV4-1,CASRVQGAPNEKLFF,TGCGCCAGCAGGGTACAGGGGGCGCCTAATGAAAAACTGTTTTTT
-,TRBJ2-5,-,TRBV7-3,CASSLTGGKETQYF,TGTGCCAGCAGCTTAACGGGGGGAAAAGAGACCCAGTACTTC
-,TRBJ2-4,-,TRBV6-5,CASSSRVDIQYF,TGTGCCAGCAGTTCCCGGGTGGACATTCAGTACTTC
-,TRBJ1-5,TRBD1,TRBV5-6,CASSSLQGYSNQPQHF,TGTGCCAGCAGCTCATTACAGGGGTATAGCAATCAGCCCCAGCATTTT
-,TRBJ2-3,-,TRBV10-3,CAISVGGPTDTQYF,TGTGCCATCAGCGTTGGCGGGCCCACAGATACGCAGTATTTT
-,TRBJ2-1,TRBD2,TRBV29-1,CSVERTSGNEQFF,TGCAGCGTTGAGCGGACTAGCGGCAATGAGCAGTTCTTC
-,TRBJ2-3,-,TRBV30,CAWTGLTDTQYF,TGTGCCTGGACAGGGCTCACAGATACGCAGTATTTT
once,TRBJ2-2,TRBD2,TRBV5-4,CASSLPSGRVGTGELFF,TGTGCCAGCAGCTTGCCTAGCGGGAGGGTTGGTACCGGGGAGCTGTTTTTT
-,TRBJ1-1,-,TRBV2,CASKGESEAFF,TGTGCCAGCAAGGGGGAGAGTGAAGCTTTCTTT
-,TRBJ2-7,-,TRBV10-2,CASSVKANYEQYF,TGCGCCAGCAGTGTTAAAGCTAACTACGAGCAGTACTTC
few,TRBJ2-7,TRBD1,TRBV7-9,CASSLRGTGNDEQYF,TGTGCCAGCAGCTTACGAGGGACAGGAAACGACGAGCAGTACTTC
-,TRBJ2-3,-,TRBV6-5,CASSTLNKHGQYF,TGTGCCAGCAGCACGCTTAATAAGCACGGGCAGTATTTT
once,TRBJ2-2,TRBD1,TRBV7-2,CASSPRQGTNTGELFF,TGTGCCAGCAGCCCAAGACAGGGGACCAACACCGGGGAGCTGTTTTTT
-,TRBJ2-1,TRBD2,TRBV5-1,CASSQAGALLNEQFF,TGCGCCAGCAGCCAAGCGGGAGCCCTCCTCAATGAGCAGTTCTTC
-,TRBJ2-5,-,TRBV30,CAWSVRRRETQYF,TGTGCCTGGAGTGTAAGGAGGCGCGAGACCCAGTACTTC
-,TRBJ1-1,-,TRBV2,CASSESHTEAFF,TGTGCCAGCAGTGAGTCTCACACTGAAGCTTTCTTT
once,TRBJ2-7,TRBD1,TRBV5-1,CASSSWTGVDEQYF,TGCGCCAGCAGCTCGTGGACAGGGGTGGACGAGCAGTACTTC
-,TRBJ2-7,-,TRBV19,CASTPPGSYEQYF,TGTGCCAGTACTCCCCCAGGGTCCTACGAGCAGTACTTC
-,TRBJ2-3,-,TRBV6-4,CASSEVTGIGTDTQYF,TGTGCCAGCAGTGAGGTCACGGGAATAGGCACAGATACGCAGTATTTT
once,TRBJ1-5,TRBD1,TRBV29-1,CSVSLGTGNQPQHF,TGCAGCGTTTCGTTGGGGACAGGCAATCAGCCCCAGCATTTT
-,TRBJ2-7,-,TRBV19,CASSTTGKDEQYF,TGTGCCAGTAGTACCACAGGGAAGGACGAGCAGTACTTC
-,TRBJ1-2,-,TRBV2,CASSSIETDYYGYTF,TGTGCCAGCAGCTCAATTGAGACAGATTACTATGGCTACACCTTC
-,TRBJ1-6,-,TRBV30,CAWSVGGGNSPLHF,TGTGCCTGGAGTGTAGGGGGGGGGAATTCACCCCTCCACTTT
-,TRBJ1-1,TRBD1,TRBV11-2,CASRPQGAVTEAFF,TGTGCCAGCAGACCACAGGGGGCGGTCACTGAAGCTTTCTTT
-,TRBJ2-1,-,TRBV18,CASSQGGAYNEQFF,TGTGCCAGCTCACAGGGCGGGGCCTACAATGAGCAGTTCTTC
-,TRBJ1-1,-,TRBV4-2,CASSPPRGDTEAFF,TGTGCCAGCAGCCCTCCCCGGGGGGACACTGAAGCTTTCTTT
-,TRBJ1-1,TRBD1,TRBV18,CASFLDRGPKNTEAFF,TGTGCCAGCTTCCTGGACAGGGGACCTAAGAACACTGAAGCTTTCTTT
-,TRBJ1-2,-,TRBV5-5,CASSSVGGLHGYTF,TGTGCCAGCAGCTCGGTCGGGGGACTCCATGGCTACACCTTC
-,TRBJ1-5,TRBD1,TRBV6-6,CASSYTSGQRNQPQHF,TGTGCCAGCAGCTATACTTCGGGACAGCGCAATCAGCCCCAGCATTTT
few,TRBJ1-2,-,TRBV10-3,CAISEGAINYGYTF,TGTGCCATCAGTGAAGGGGCAATTAACTATGGCTACACCTTC
-,TRBJ1-2,-,TRBV6-2/TRBV6-3,CASSSTEYGYTF,TGTGCCAGCAGTTCGACAGAATATGGCTACACCTTC
-,TRBJ2-3,TRBD2,TRBV9,CASSVATSGQPTDTQYF,TGTGCCAGCAGCGTAGCGACTAGCGGGCAGCCCACAGATACGCAGTATTTT